The 7 T cell receptor beta chains given below trace back to one sample, sequenced in a study of patients and donors after allogeneic stem cell transplantation. TCRdb independently ran MiXCR on the RT-PCR reads; one entry per CDR3 protein. The repertoire holds roughly 940,000 distinct CDR3 sequences, with 18% as singletons. The source material was blood, either unsorted or a sorted T cell fraction (not recorded which). The origin of the receptors is a human donor who was either an allogeneic HSCT recipient or a stem cell or donor lymphocyte infusion donor (not recorded which). It is not recorded whose cells these are; they may come from a transplant donor.

The chain links TRBV12-3 or TRBV12-4 to TRBJ2-7; 8 bases fit TRBD2. The ends lost 5 bases at V and 6 bases at J; junction bases unmatched: 6. CDR3 size: 13 residues. CDR3 sequence: CASSTTSGSEQYF. DNA of the CDR3: TGTGCCAGCAGTACAACTAGCGGAAGCGAGCAGTACTTC.

This clonotype occurred a few times. V usage is TRBV12-3 or TRBV12-4 and J usage is TRBJ1-4; a weak D match, TRBD1 (5 bases). Trimming shortened V by 6 bases and J by 5 bases, and 16 bases separated the two germline ends. This CDR3 has 15 residues. The CDR3 DNA reads as TGTGCCAGCAGGAGGCGGGACTCCCGAAATGAAAAACTGTTTTTT. Protein product: CASRRRDSRNEKLFF.

This clonotype was seen only a few times. The V gene is TRBV10-3, the J gene TRBJ2-5, with a possible D match to TRBD2 (6 bases). The germline V gene encodes CDR1 ENHRY and CDR2 SYGVKD. The CDR3 spans 13 residues. The germline V and J ends were trimmed by 6 bases and 4 bases, with 12 bases remaining between them. The CDR3 region has the DNA TGTGCCATCAGGACCCTGGGGGGAGAGACCCAGTACTTC. Translation gives CAIRTLGGETQYF.

This clonotype was counted a few times. The genes are TRBV6-6 and TRBJ2-1; D is unclear. Germline V gene sequence: CDR1 MNHNY, CDR2 SVGAGI (reference sequence). The ends were cut back, 2 bases at V and 4 bases at J, with 3 bases in the middle. The CDR3 loop spans 12 amino acids. The CDR3 sequence: CASSYAYNEQFF. The CDR3, as DNA: TGTGCCAGCAGTTACGCGTACAATGAGCAGTTCTTC.

Only a few counts were recorded for this clonotype. V gene TRBV12-3 or TRBV12-4 combines with J gene TRBJ2-7; D is perhaps TRBD2 (6 bases). V was cut by 6 bases and J by 4 bases, with 22 bases left in between. This CDR3 has 16 residues. For the CDR3, the DNA is TGTGCCAGCAGAGATGCGGGGTTAATTTTAGGGTACGAGCAGTACTTC. It specifies CASRDAGLILGYEQYF.

Only a few counts were recorded for this clonotype. The chain employs TRBV28 and TRBJ2-1, with 12 nucleotides matching TRBD1. CDR1 and CDR2 from the germline V gene are MDHEN and SYDVKM. This CDR3 contains 16 residues. V lost 8 bases to trimming and J lost 6 bases; unmatched junction nucleotides: 11. The CDR3 region is CASGTGGWALGNEQFF. CDR3 nucleotide sequence: TGTGCCAGCGGGACAGGGGGCTGGGCGCTGGGCAATGAGCAGTTCTTC.

This chain connects TRBV6-2 or TRBV6-3 to TRBJ1-6; D gene ambiguous. CDR3 length: 12 amino acids. Germline CDR1 MNHEY, CDR2 SVGEGT. V lost 6 bases to trimming and J lost 6 bases, with 6 bases between them. Written as DNA, the CDR3 is TGTGCCAGCAGACGACCTAATTCACCCCTCCACTTT. Translating it yields CASRRPNSPLHF.